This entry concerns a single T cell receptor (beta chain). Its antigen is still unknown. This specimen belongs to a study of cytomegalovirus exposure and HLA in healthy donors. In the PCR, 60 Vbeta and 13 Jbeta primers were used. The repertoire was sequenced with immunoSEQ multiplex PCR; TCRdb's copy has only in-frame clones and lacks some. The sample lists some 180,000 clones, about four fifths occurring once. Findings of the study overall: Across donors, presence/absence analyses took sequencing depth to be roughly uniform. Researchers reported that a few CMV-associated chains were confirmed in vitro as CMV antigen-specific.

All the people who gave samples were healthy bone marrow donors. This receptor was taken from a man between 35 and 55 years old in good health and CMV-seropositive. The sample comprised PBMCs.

CDR3 loop: CASSHELAANYNEQFF. The DNA of the CDR3 is TGTGCCAGCAGCCATGAACTAGCGGCCAACTACAATGAGCAGTTCTTC. The gene calls are TRBV7-6 and TRBJ2-1; 8 nucleotides agree with TRBD2. CDR3 length equals 16 residues. Germline values: CDR1 SGHVS, CDR2 FNYEAQ. V was clipped by 5 bases and J by 3 bases; unmatched bases: 9.